This T cell receptor (beta chain) was recovered during a study of PD-1 blockade in classical Hodgkin lymphoma. Overall study findings and caveats: Reported findings placed baseline TCR diversity lower in newly diagnosed patients (compared with healthy donors). The study found complete responders had baseline diversity similar to newly diagnosed patients. CD8+ TCR diversity did not rise significantly by C4D1, unlike CD4+.

Trimming took 1 base from V and 4 from J, leaving 13 bases between them. Germline CDR1 MNHEY, CDR2 SMNVEV (reference sequence). The CDR3 is 15 amino acids. All the patients suffered relapse after autologous stem cell transplantation, and brentuximab vedotin exposure differed. The best responses consisted of complete response, partial response or progressive disease. Only in-frame clones appear in the TCRdb table, and some are missing; sequencing was by immunoSEQ multiplex PCR. Here the sample spans tens of thousands of clones, 85% to 95% being singletons. On this clone itself: The antigen remains unidentified.

The sequence was collected from a human donor with classical Hodgkin lymphoma. Sequencing used peripheral blood mononuclear cells (PBMCs), obtained at baseline. The chain combines TRBV27 with TRBJ1-2; tentative D call: TRBD1 (6 bases). CDR3 nucleotides: TGTGCCAGCAGTTTATTCCGGGGGGCTGTCTATGGCTACACCTTC. Protein: CASSLFRGAVYGYTF.